The 10 T cell receptor beta chains presented below share a single source sample, sequenced in a study of shared clonotypes between healthy human individuals (dated by TCRdb to 2018 to 2021). Library prep was done by the immunoSEQ multiplex PCR assay. TCRdb's version of the immuneACCESS table is confined to in-frame rearrangements and falls short of the full clone set. An unresolved V gene accounts for under half of the shortfall where checked; the remainder is of unknown origin. This sample has about 600,000 clones in its table, and 95% to 98% of those were observed once. Approximately 0.33% of the sample goes to the ten largest clones. CD8 naive samples were CD45RO-negative cells positively selected for CCR7, giving a CD45RA+CCR7+ population that excluded TemRA cells. The material sequenced was naive CD8+ T cells sorted from blood. This sample's cell subset or site label indicates: CD45RA+CCR7+. The receptors here all came from a young man in good health.

This clone was counted a few times. V and J are TRBV28 and TRBJ1-1; D gene ambiguous. V was cut by 3 bases and J by 5 bases, with 16 bases left in between. Germline V gene lookup returns CDR1 MDHEN and CDR2 SYDVKM. This CDR3 is 15 amino acids long. CDR3 DNA sequence: TGTGCCAGCAGTTTGGTTCCGGGATTCGGGACTGAAGCTTTCTTT. Encoded protein: CASSLVPGFGTEAFF. Using reference TRBV28 and TRBJ1-1 for the parts outside the CDR3, the full variable domain is DVKVTQSSRYLVKRTGEKVFLECVQDMDHENMFWYRQDPGLGLRLIYFSYDVKMKEKGDIPEGYSVSREKKERFSLILESASTNQTSMYLCASSLVPGFGTEAFFGQGTRLTVV.

This clone was detected a few times. The chain recombines TRBV7-9 with TRBJ1-2, with D tentatively TRBD1 (6 bases). Germline lookup yields CDR1 SEHNR and CDR2 FQNEAQ (reference sequence). V lost 0 bases and J lost 4, with 12 bases in between. The CDR3 is 15 residues long. The CDR3 spells CASSLAQQGTYGYTF. The CDR3 bases are TGTGCCAGCAGCTTAGCGCAACAGGGTACCTATGGCTACACCTTC.

Here the CDR3 reads CASARAYSTDTQYF. CDR3 DNA sequence: TGCGCCAGCGCGAGGGCATATAGCACAGATACGCAGTATTTT. This chain connects TRBV5-1 to TRBJ2-3, with D possibly TRBD2 on 5 matching bases. The V and J ends lost 7 bases and 0 bases respectively, with 12 bases between them. This CDR3 has 14 amino acids. The germline V gene has CDR1 SGHRS and CDR2 YFSETQ.

J is TRBJ2-7 and V is TRBV16; D is unclear. V lost 6 bases and J lost 3, with 24 bases in between. This CDR3 is built from 17 residues. CDR1 is KGHSY and CDR2 is FQNENV in the germline V gene. CDR3 in amino acids: CASSQGSTATLLYEQYF. DNA of the CDR3: TGTGCCAGCAGTCAAGGCTCGACTGCAACCCTCCTCTACGAGCAGTACTTC.

V usage is TRBV4-1 and J usage is TRBJ2-5; D is unresolved. The V end lost 0 bases, the J end lost 0 bases, and 8 bases lay between the germline ends. There are 15 residues in the CDR3. Germline-derived CDR1 and CDR2 are MGHRA and YSYEKL. CDR3 in DNA: TGCGCCAGCAGCCAAGATGGAGCGAACCAAGAGACCCAGTACTTC. Protein sequence: CASSQDGANQETQYF.

The gene calls are TRBV15 and TRBJ2-3; maybe TRBD2 (5 bases). Between the trimmed V and J ends, which lost 4 bases and 11 bases, there was a span of 16 bases. The CDR3 runs to 13 residues. The germline V gene has CDR1 LNHNV and CDR2 YYDKDF (reference sequence). This chain's CDR3 is CATSTRTGAMQYF. CDR3 DNA sequence: TGTGCCACCAGCACGAGGACTGGTGCGATGCAGTATTTT.

The chain carries TRBV29-1 and TRBJ2-5; D perhaps matches TRBD1 (8 bases). In germline, CDR1 is SQVTM, CDR2 ANQGSEA. V was pared by 6 bases and J by 5 bases, with 19 bases between. The CDR3 runs to 14 residues. CDR3 DNA: TGCAGCGTCCCCCAACAGGGGGGGTGGGAGACCCAGTACTTC. Amino acid sequence: CSVPQQGGWETQYF.

The rearrangement uses TRBV4-1 and TRBJ2-3, with TRBD2 matching over 10 bases. Looked up from germline, CDR1 is MGHRA and CDR2 is YSYEKL. V shed 3 bases and J 3 bases; nucleotides not matched to a gene: 6. The CDR3 covers 16 residues. Here the CDR3 DNA reads TGCGCCAGCAGCCACATACTAGCGGGAAGGACAGATACGCAGTATTTT. Residues: CASSHILAGRTDTQYF.

This rearrangement joins TRBV18 to TRBJ2-1, with D uncertain. V lost 4 bases and J lost 0, with 25 bases in between. CDR1 is KGHSH, CDR2 LQKENI, per germline. This CDR3 contains 20 residues. Here the CDR3 reads CASSQPLGKSVPSSYNEQFF. CDR3 sequence (DNA): TGTGCCAGCTCACAACCCTTAGGCAAGAGCGTACCAAGCTCCTACAATGAGCAGTTCTTC.

V usage is TRBV7-9 and J usage is TRBJ2-1; weak D call: TRBD2 (5 bases). The CDR3 extends over 15 amino acids. V dropped 4 bases and J dropped 5 bases, with 15 bases sitting between them. In germline, CDR1 is SEHNR, CDR2 FQNEAQ (reference sequence). DNA of the CDR3: TGTGCCAGCAGCTCGTGGGCTAGCAGCGACAATGAGCAGTTCTTC. It yields the protein CASSSWASSDNEQFF. The full variable domain, completed using reference TRBV7-9 and TRBJ2-1, is DTGVSQNPRHKITKRGQNVTFRCDPISEHNRLYWYRQTLGQGPEFLTYFQNEAQLEKSRLLSDRFSAERPKGSFSTLEIQRTEQGDSAMYLCASSSWASSDNEQFFGPGTRLTVL.